This T cell receptor (beta chain) originates from a study of blood T cell repertoires in COVID-19. For the study at large: Acute and convalescent COVID-19 samples came from the United States, Italy and Spain. Nucleic acid was either cDNA or gDNA, and it came from T cells, B-cell-depleted T cells, or PBMCs.

Germline CDR1 is SNHLY and CDR2 is FYNNEI. Unmatched junction bases numbered 12, after V lost 6 bases and J lost 0 bases. There are 17 residues in the CDR3. In the original workflow: Researchers report that nucleated cell counts were estimated from reference gene primer amplification. Sequencing was performed with immunoSEQ multiplex PCR; in TCRdb, only in-frame clones are kept and a portion is missing. That table gives V, J and clone size, and the DNA gave D and trimming. The sample shows about 210,000 clones, around 89% of them seen only once. This sequence was found in a man between 65 and 85 years old with acute or convalescent COVID-19. The material sequenced was peripheral blood. The rearrangement uses TRBV2 and TRBJ2-3, with 7 bases identical to TRBD2. CDR3 sequence (DNA): TGTGCCAGCAGAGATACCACGACTAGCAGGAGCACAGATACGCAGTATTTT. It yields the protein CASRDTTTSRSTDTQYF.